This TCR beta chain is from a study of T cell changes during pregnancy in multiple sclerosis. CDR3 length: 14 residues. Deletions cut 2 bases from V and 0 bases from J, with 6 bases between. In germline, CDR1 is ENHRY, CDR2 SYGVKD. Profiling relied on immunoSEQ multiplex PCR, and the TCRdb table lists in-frame clones only, not all of them. Seen here are 30,000 or so clones, 89% observed once, and the top ten hold roughly 7.5%. The gene calls are TRBV10-3 and TRBJ2-3, with D unresolved. Sequenced here: CD8+ T cells from peripheral blood mononuclear cells, sampled after pregnancy. This TCR was recovered from a female donor with multiple sclerosis, enrolled in a pregnancy study. As DNA, the CDR3 is TGTGCCATCAGTGAGATAACTAGCACAGATACGCAGTATTTT. Its protein product is CAISEITSTDTQYF.